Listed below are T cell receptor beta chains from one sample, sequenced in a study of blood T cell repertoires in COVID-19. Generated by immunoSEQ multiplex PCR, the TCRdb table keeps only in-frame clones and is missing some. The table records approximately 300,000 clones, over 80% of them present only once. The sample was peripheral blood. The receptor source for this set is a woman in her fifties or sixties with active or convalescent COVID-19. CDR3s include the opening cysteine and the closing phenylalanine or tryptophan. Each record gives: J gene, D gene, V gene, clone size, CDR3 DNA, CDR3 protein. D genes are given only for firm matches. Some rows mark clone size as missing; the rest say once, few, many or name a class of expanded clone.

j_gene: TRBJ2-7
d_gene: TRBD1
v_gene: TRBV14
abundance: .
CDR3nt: TGTGCCAGCAGCCAAGGGACAGGGGATGCCTACGAGCAGTACTTC
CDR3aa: CASSQGTGDAYEQYF

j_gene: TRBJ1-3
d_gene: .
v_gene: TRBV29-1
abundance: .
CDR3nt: TGCAGCGTCCTCGGGACTCCGGCACCCCTACCAGAAAACACCATATATTTT
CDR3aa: CSVLGTPAPLPENTIYF

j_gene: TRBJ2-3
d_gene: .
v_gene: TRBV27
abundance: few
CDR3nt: TGTGCCAGCAGTTTATTGCGGGGTGCGGATACGCAGTATTTT
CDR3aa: CASSLLRGADTQYF

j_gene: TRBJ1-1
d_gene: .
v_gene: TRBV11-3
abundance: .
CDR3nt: TGTGCCAGCAGCTTAGGTCCGGGGACTGAAGCTTTCTTT
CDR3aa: CASSLGPGTEAFF

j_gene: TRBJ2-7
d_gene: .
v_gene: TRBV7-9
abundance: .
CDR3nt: TGTGCCAGCAGCCGTCCTCTAGCGTATGAGCAGTACTTC
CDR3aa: CASSRPLAYEQYF

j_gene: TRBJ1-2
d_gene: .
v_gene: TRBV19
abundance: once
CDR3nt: TGTGCCAGTAGTATAGAAGGATGGCAGGCAGGCCTCACCTTC
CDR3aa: CASSIEGWQAGLTF

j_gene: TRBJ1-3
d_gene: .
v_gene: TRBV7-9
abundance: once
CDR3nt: TGTGCCAGCAGCCTTTACTCTGGAAACACCATATATTTT
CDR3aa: CASSLYSGNTIYF

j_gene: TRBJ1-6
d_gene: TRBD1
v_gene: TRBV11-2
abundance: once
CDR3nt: TGTGCCAGCAGCTTAGGAGACAGGGAGGTATACCCCCTCCACTTT
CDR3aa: CASSLGDREVYPLHF

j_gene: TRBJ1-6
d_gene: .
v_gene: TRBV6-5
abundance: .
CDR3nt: TGTGCCAGCAGACAACAACAGGCGTGGAATTCACCCCTCCACTTT
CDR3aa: CASRQQQAWNSPLHF

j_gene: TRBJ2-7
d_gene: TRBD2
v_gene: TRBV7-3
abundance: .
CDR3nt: TGTGCCAGCAGCTCCAGGGCGGGCGGGAGGAACTACGAGCAGTACTTC
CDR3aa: CASSSRAGGRNYEQYF

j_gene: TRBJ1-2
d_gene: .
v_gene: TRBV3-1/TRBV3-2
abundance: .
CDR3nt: TGTGCCAGCAGCCAACGGGGGACGTATGGCTACACCTTC
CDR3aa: CASSQRGTYGYTF

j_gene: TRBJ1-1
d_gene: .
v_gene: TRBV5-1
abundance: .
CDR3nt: TGCGCCAGCAGCTTGGGATTCGTCCGGGGAAACACTGAAGCTTTCTTT
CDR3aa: CASSLGFVRGNTEAFF

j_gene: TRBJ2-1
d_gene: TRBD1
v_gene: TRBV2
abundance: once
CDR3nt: TGTGCCAGCAGTGAAACAGGGGCCGGCAATGAGCAGTTCTTC
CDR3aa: CASSETGAGNEQFF